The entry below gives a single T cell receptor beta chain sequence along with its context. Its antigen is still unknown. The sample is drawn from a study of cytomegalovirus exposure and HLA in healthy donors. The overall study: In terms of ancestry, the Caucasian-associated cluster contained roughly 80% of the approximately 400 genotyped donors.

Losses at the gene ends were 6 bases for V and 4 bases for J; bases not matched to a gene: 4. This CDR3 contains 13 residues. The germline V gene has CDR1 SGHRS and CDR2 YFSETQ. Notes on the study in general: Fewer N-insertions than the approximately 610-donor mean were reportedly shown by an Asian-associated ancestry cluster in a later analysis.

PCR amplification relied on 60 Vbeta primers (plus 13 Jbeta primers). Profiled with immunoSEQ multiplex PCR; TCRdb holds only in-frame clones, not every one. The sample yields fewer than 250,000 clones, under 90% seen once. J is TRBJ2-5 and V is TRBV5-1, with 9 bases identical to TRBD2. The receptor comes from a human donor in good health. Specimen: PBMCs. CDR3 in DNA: TGCGCCAGCAACCAGCGGGAGGCAGAGACCCAGTACTTC. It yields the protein CASNQREAETQYF. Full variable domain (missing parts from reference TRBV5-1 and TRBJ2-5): KAGVTQTPRYLIKTRGQQVTLSCSPISGHRSVSWYQQTPGQGLQFLFEYFSETQRNKGNFPGRFSGRQFSNSRSEMNVSTLELGDSALYLCASNQREAETQYFGPGTRLLVL.